The 14 T cell receptor beta chains below all came from one sample that was sequenced in a study of early T cells in non-severe SARS-CoV-2 infection (dated by TCRdb to the early 2020s). The receptor library was made with 5' RACE. These reads were obtained on a NextSeq 500. The public reads were reanalyzed by TCRdb: fastp trimming at Q25, MiXCR alignment, in-frame beta chains only. Each entry is one CDR3 protein sequence, shown with its most common DNA and genes. A total of roughly 28,000 distinct CDR3 sequences appear in this sample, around 5% of them only once. Together, the top ten hold approximately 0.9% of the sample. Sequences were obtained from whole blood. The receptors were sampled from an adult who was a healthcare worker with PCR-confirmed SARS-CoV-2 infection or an uninfected control (not recorded which).

Many counts were recorded for this clonotype. The chain combines TRBV6-5 with TRBJ2-3, with D possibly TRBD2 on 6 matching bases. The V end lost 5 bases, the J end lost 5 bases, and 14 bases lay between the germline ends. CDR1 is MNHEY, CDR2 SVGAGI, per germline. The CDR3 is 14 residues long. CDR3 sequence reads: CASSPTGRGDTQYF. The CDR3 region has the DNA TGTGCCAGCAGTCCGACCGGGCGGGGAGATACGCAGTATTTT.

This clonotype was detected only a few times. The rearrangement uses TRBV30 and TRBJ2-3, with D perhaps matching TRBD1 or TRBD2 (5 bases each). The V gene's germline CDR1 is GTSNPN and CDR2 SVGIG (reference sequence). CDR3 length equals 14 residues. V lost 2 bases and J lost 14, with 23 bases in between. Here the CDR3 DNA reads TGTGCCTGGAGTTCCACCGGGACGGAGACGAAATTGTATTTT. It specifies CAWSSTGTETKLYF.

This clonotype occurred a few times. This sequence joins TRBV5-1 and TRBJ2-2; D might be TRBD2 (6 bases). With 3 bases removed from V and 7 bases from J, the gap between germline ends came to 16 bases. CDR1 is SGHRS, CDR2 YFSETQ, per germline. The CDR3 totals 15 residues. For the CDR3, the DNA is TGCGCCAGCAGCTCGGAGGCGGGGCCCCACGGGGAGCTGTTTTTT. Translated: CASSSEAGPHGELFF.

The sample holds a few counts of this clonotype. The V call is TRBV5-1, the J call TRBJ2-7; D is uncertain. Germline V lookup: CDR1 SGHRS, CDR2 YFSETQ. The ends were cut back, 0 bases at V and 4 bases at J, with 14 bases in the middle. The CDR3 is 15 residues long. CDR3 in DNA: TGCGCCAGCAGCTTGGCCGTGACAACATCATACGAGCAGTACTTC. It is translated as CASSLAVTTSYEQYF.

This clonotype was found many times. V gene TRBV27 combines with J gene TRBJ1-1; 9 positions match TRBD1. This CDR3 is built from 14 residues. Trimming removed 4 bases from V and 4 bases from J; junction bases left unmatched: 4. Germline CDR1 MNHEY, CDR2 SMNVEV (reference sequence). The CDR3, as DNA: TGTGCCAGCAGTTCCCGGGACAGGGTCACTGAAGCTTTCTTT. This encodes CASSSRDRVTEAFF.

The chain combines TRBV7-9 with TRBJ2-7, with D possibly called TRBD1 or TRBD2 (5 bases each). The V gene's germline CDR1 is SEHNR and CDR2 FQNEAQ (reference sequence). This CDR3 is 15 amino acids long. The V end lost 0 bases, the J end lost 1 base, and 10 bases lay between the germline ends. The CDR3 reads CASSLAGGRSYEQYF. CDR3 nucleotides: TGTGCCAGCAGCTTAGCTGGGGGTAGGTCCTACGAGCAGTACTTC.

This rearrangement joins TRBV7-9 to TRBJ2-3; TRBD2 agrees at 8 bases. This CDR3 region has 17 residues. V lost 5 bases, J lost 4 bases, and 14 bases stayed unmatched. The germline gives CDR1 SEHNR, CDR2 FQNEAQ (reference sequence). CDR3 protein: CASSLRGTRDSADTQYF. In DNA, the CDR3 is TGTGCCAGCAGCCTACGCGGGACTAGAGATAGCGCAGATACGCAGTATTTT.

The chain recombines TRBV3-1 with TRBJ1-2; 9 bases map to TRBD1. The CDR3 is 15 residues long. V shed 3 bases and J 5 bases; nucleotides not matched to a gene: 7. The germline V gene encodes CDR1 LGHDT and CDR2 YNNKEL (reference sequence). CDR3 in DNA: TGTGCCAGCAGCCAGCTGACCGGGACAGGGTATGGCTACACCTTC. This sequence encodes CASSQLTGTGYGYTF.

This clonotype was recorded many times. V gene TRBV7-9 combines with J gene TRBJ1-3; possibly TRBD1 for D (5 bases). V was shortened by 1 base and J by 3 bases, with 7 bases between the two germline ends. CDR1 is SEHNR and CDR2 is FQNEAQ in the germline V gene (reference sequence). The CDR3 extends over 14 amino acids. CDR3 nucleotides: TGTGCCAGCAGCTTAGTGGGGGATGGAAACACCATATATTTT. As protein: CASSLVGDGNTIYF.

This clonotype has at least ten counts. V is TRBV7-8 and J is TRBJ1-4; possible D gene TRBD1, 6 bases. Germline V gene sequence: CDR1 SGHVS, CDR2 FQNEAQ. CDR3 size: 15 residues. The germline V and J ends were trimmed by 1 base and 7 bases, with 13 bases remaining between them. In nucleotides, the CDR3 is TGTGCCAGCAGCTTAGGGGGGGCGACGGGTGAAAAACTGTTTTTT. It translates to CASSLGGATGEKLFF.

This clonotype was observed a few times. The rearrangement joins TRBV2 to TRBJ2-1; possibly TRBD1 for D (5 bases). Germline CDR1 reads SNHLY; CDR2 reads FYNNEI. Trimming cost V 1 base and J 4 bases, with 8 bases left between them. This CDR3 has 14 residues. This CDR3 is CASSEGQGYNEQFF. DNA for the CDR3: TGTGCCAGCAGTGAAGGGCAGGGTTACAATGAGCAGTTCTTC.

This clonotype was detected many times. The CDR3 region is CASSLFSLLGYNEQFF. CDR3 sequence (DNA): TGTGCCAGCAGTTTGTTTTCTCTGTTGGGTTACAATGAGCAGTTCTTC. The chain combines TRBV28 with TRBJ2-1; D remains ambiguous. The germline gives CDR1 MDHEN, CDR2 SYDVKM. CDR3 length: 16 amino acids. V lost 3 bases and J lost 4, with 16 bases in between.

This clonotype showed up many times. This chain connects TRBV12-5 to TRBJ2-1; D not certain. The CDR3 spans 13 residues. The V gene lost 6 bases and the J gene lost 5 bases, with 11 bases spanning the gap. Germline CDR1 LGHNT, CDR2 FRNRAP. The CDR3 DNA reads as TGTGCTAGTGGCCCAAAGTTAGACAATGAGCAGTTCTTC. Translating gives CASGPKLDNEQFF.

There are many counts of this clonotype. V gene TRBV10-3 combines with J gene TRBJ2-7, with 7 bases that match TRBD1. The germline gives CDR1 ENHRY, CDR2 SYGVKD. The CDR3 has 14 amino acids. The V gene end was trimmed by 2 bases and the J gene end by 6 bases; junction bases not matched to a gene: 7. The CDR3 loop is CAISERDSFSEQYF. DNA for the CDR3: TGTGCCATCAGTGAGCGGGACAGTTTCAGCGAGCAGTACTTC.